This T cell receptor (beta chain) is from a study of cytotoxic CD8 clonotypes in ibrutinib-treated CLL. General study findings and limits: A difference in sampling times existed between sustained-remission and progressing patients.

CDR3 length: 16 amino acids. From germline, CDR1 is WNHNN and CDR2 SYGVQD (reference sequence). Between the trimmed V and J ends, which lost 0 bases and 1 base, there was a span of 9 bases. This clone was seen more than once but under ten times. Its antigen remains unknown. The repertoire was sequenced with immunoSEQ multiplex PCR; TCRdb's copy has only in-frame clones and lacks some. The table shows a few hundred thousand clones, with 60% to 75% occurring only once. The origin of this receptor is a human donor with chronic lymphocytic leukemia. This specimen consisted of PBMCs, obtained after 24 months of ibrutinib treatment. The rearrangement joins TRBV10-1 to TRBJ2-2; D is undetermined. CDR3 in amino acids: CASSESGTQNTGELFF. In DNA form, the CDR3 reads TGCGCCAGCAGTGAGTCCGGAACACAGAACACCGGGGAGCTGTTTTTT.